Shown below are 28 T cell receptor beta chains from a single sample sequenced in a study of T cell repertoires in cytomegalovirus infection. Using its own MiXCR run on the reads, TCRdb lists one record per CDR3 protein. This sample has about 480,000 distinct CDR3 sequences; 25% to 35% occur once, and the top ten carry 15% to 20%. Which antigens these TCRs recognize remains unknown. The sample here was cultured PBMCs, taken from culture after CMV antigen stimulation. The receptors shown here come from a human donor in good health (CMV status not recorded). Some clones in this sample may be carry-over from other donors' samples.

The rearrangement uses TRBV6-2 or TRBV6-3 and TRBJ2-1; tentative D call: TRBD2 (6 bases). Trimming stripped 2 bases from V and 5 bases from J, with 13 bases between. Germline CDR1 and CDR2: MNHEY and SVGEGT. The CDR3 contains 15 residues. The CDR3 nucleotides read TGTGCCAGCAGTTACCTGGCGGGACCCCACAATGAGCAGTTCTTC. It yields the protein CASSYLAGPHNEQFF.

The chain employs TRBV6-2 or TRBV6-3 and TRBJ2-1; 15 positions match TRBD2. V was pared by 3 bases and J by 7 bases, with 7 bases of the junction left unmatched. The CDR3 has 17 amino acids. Per the germline V gene, CDR1 is MNHEY and CDR2 is SVGEGT. Here the CDR3 reads CASSYGGTSGRRNEQFF. The DNA of the CDR3 is TGTGCCAGCAGTTATGGCGGGACTAGCGGGAGGCGTAATGAGCAGTTCTTC.

The V gene is TRBV5-5, the J gene TRBJ1-6; D is perhaps TRBD1 (5 bases). The germline CDR1 and CDR2 sequences are SGHKS and YYEKEE (reference sequence). The CDR3 spans 16 residues. With 4 bases removed from V and 0 bases from J, the gap between germline ends came to 11 bases. CDR3 residues: CASSPGGGSYNSPLHF. DNA of the CDR3: TGTGCCAGCAGCCCTGGTGGGGGCTCCTATAATTCACCCCTCCACTTT.

V is TRBV6-6 and J is TRBJ1-3, with a tentative D call TRBD1 (5 bases). The CDR3 runs to 16 residues. In germline, CDR1 is MNHNY, CDR2 SVGAGI (reference sequence). V dropped 5 bases and J dropped 4 bases, with 18 bases sitting between them. The CDR3 spells CASSPAPGTPGNTIYF. In DNA, the CDR3 is TGTGCCAGCAGTCCGGCGCCAGGGACCCCCGGAAACACCATATATTTT.

The chain combines TRBV19 with TRBJ2-7; TRBD1 aligns across 7 bases. The CDR3 runs to 15 residues. J was trimmed by 2 bases and V by 6 bases; bases with no gene match: 10. CDR1 is LNHDA and CDR2 is SQIVND in the germline V gene (reference sequence). The CDR3 nucleotides are TGTGCCAGTAGCCTAAGAGGGGGCCCCGCCTACGAGCAGTACTTC. The encoded protein is CASSLRGGPAYEQYF.

Only a few counts were recorded for this clonotype. This sequence joins TRBV29-1 and TRBJ2-6; TRBD2 is a possible D gene (5 bases). V was pared by 7 bases and J by 4 bases, with 20 bases between. The CDR3 spans 16 residues. The germline CDR1 and CDR2 sequences are SQVTM and ANQGSEA. CDR3 sequence: CSALAQEVAGANVLTF. The DNA of the CDR3 is TGCAGCGCCCTAGCCCAAGAAGTAGCCGGGGCCAACGTCCTGACTTTC.

This chain uses TRBV12-3 or TRBV12-4 with TRBJ1-1; D unclear. Trimming cost V 3 bases and J 5 bases, with 13 bases left between them. The CDR3 consists of 14 residues. The CDR3 nucleotides are TGTGCCAGCAGTTTTCCCGTGGGCTATACTGAAGCTTTCTTT. Its translation is CASSFPVGYTEAFF.

The chain uses TRBV15 and TRBJ1-2, with a weak D call TRBD1 (5 bases). The CDR3 runs 14 residues. Trimming took off 3 bases at V and 4 bases at J, with 12 bases between the two ends. From germline, CDR1 is LNHNV and CDR2 YYDKDF (reference sequence). CDR3 in DNA: TGTGCCACCAGCAGGGGGGAGGTTGGCTATGGCTACACCTTC. Its protein product is CATSRGEVGYGYTF. Full variable domain (outside the CDR3, taken from reference TRBV15 and TRBJ1-2): DAMVIQNPRYQVTQFGKPVTLSCSQTLNHNVMYWYQQKSSQAPKLLFHYYDKDFNNEADTPDNFQSRRPNTSFCFLDIRSPGLGDTAMYLCATSRGEVGYGYTFGSGTRLTVV.

This chain uses TRBV12-3 or TRBV12-4 with TRBJ1-5, with TRBD1 as a possible D gene (6 bases). The CDR3 is 12 residues long. The ends were cut back, 8 bases at V and 7 bases at J, with 12 bases in the middle. CDR3 sequence (DNA): TGTGCCAGCGGGGGGGGCAGCCAGCCCCAGCATTTT. Amino acid sequence: CASGGGSQPQHF.

The chain employs TRBV18 and TRBJ2-5; 8 bases align to TRBD1. The V segment lost 1 base and the J segment 0 bases; nucleotides outside the gene matches: 4. Germline assignment: CDR1 KGHSH and CDR2 LQKENI. The CDR3 loop spans 16 amino acids. The CDR3 coding sequence is TGTGCCAGCTCACCACGGGACAGGACTTACCAAGAGACCCAGTACTTC. It encodes CASSPRDRTYQETQYF.

This clonotype was observed a few times. The V call is TRBV24-1, the J call TRBJ2-1; 11 positions agree with TRBD2. The CDR3 is made up of 16 amino acids. The V gene's germline CDR1 is KGHDR and CDR2 SFDVKD. Trimming at V came to 4 bases and at J to 6 bases, leaving 7 bases not matched to a gene. Here the CDR3 reads CATSDPRLAGINEQFF. CDR3 bases: TGTGCCACCAGTGACCCGAGACTAGCGGGGATCAATGAGCAGTTCTTC.

Only a few counts were recorded for this clonotype. This chain links TRBV7-9 with TRBJ1-1; TRBD1 agrees at 9 bases. The junction had 4 bases not matched to a gene; V was cut back by 7 bases and J by 1 base. The CDR3 is made up of 14 amino acids. The germline gives CDR1 SEHNR, CDR2 FQNEAQ (reference sequence). The CDR3 DNA follows: TGTGCCAGCATTCTGACAGGGGGGAACACTGAAGCTTTCTTT. Its translation is CASILTGGNTEAFF.

This clonotype has more than one count but fewer than ten. The J gene is TRBJ2-1, the V gene TRBV6-1, with D perhaps TRBD2 (6 bases). Germline CDR1 is MNHNS and CDR2 is SASEGT. V shed 7 bases and J shed 6 bases, with 19 bases lying between them. The CDR3 loop spans 15 amino acids. The CDR3 DNA reads as TGTGCCAGCACCCCCGGGATAGCGGAACTCAATGAGCAGTTCTTC. Its translation: CASTPGIAELNEQFF.

The rearrangement links TRBV28 to TRBJ1-1; D remains ambiguous. Per germline, CDR1 MDHEN and CDR2 SYDVKM. Trimming cost V 5 bases and J 0 bases, with 7 bases left between them. The CDR3 runs 13 residues. CDR3 DNA sequence: TGTGCCAGCAGTACAGCCATGAACACTGAAGCTTTCTTT. Protein sequence: CASSTAMNTEAFF.

V is TRBV29-1 and J is TRBJ2-1; D is undetermined. Germline V gene lookup returns CDR1 SQVTM and CDR2 ANQGSEA. This CDR3 is 11 amino acids long. V dropped 7 bases and J dropped 3 bases, with 7 bases sitting between them. CDR3 sequence: CSGDRYNEQFF. CDR3 nucleotide sequence: TGCAGCGGTGACCGCTACAATGAGCAGTTCTTC.

This clonotype showed up just a few times. The chain carries TRBV12-3 or TRBV12-4 and TRBJ1-2; D remains ambiguous. V lost 6 bases and J 8 bases, leaving 16 bases between the germline ends. The CDR3 loop spans 13 amino acids. CDR3 amino acids: CASSHLEGGGYTF. CDR3 nucleotide sequence: TGTGCCAGCAGCCACCTAGAGGGAGGCGGCTACACCTTC.

This clonotype was found many times. The J gene is TRBJ2-7, the V gene TRBV7-2; TRBD2 might be the D (5 bases). The CDR3 is 16 amino acids. CDR1 is SGHTA and CDR2 is FQGNSA in the germline V gene. V lost 2 bases and J 0 bases, leaving 14 bases between the germline ends. CDR3 bases: TGTGCCAGCAGCTTAAACCCAGGACTGCGCTCCTACGAGCAGTACTTC. It codes for CASSLNPGLRSYEQYF.

This clonotype appeared a few times. This sequence joins TRBV12-3 or TRBV12-4 and TRBJ1-1; TRBD1 aligns across 9 bases. The CDR3 covers 16 residues. J gave up 5 bases and V 3 bases, and 10 bases lay outside the gene matches. Here the CDR3 reads CASSFRSGTGLTEAFF. CDR3 sequence (DNA): TGTGCCAGCAGTTTCCGATCCGGGACAGGGTTGACTGAAGCTTTCTTT.

This clonotype occurred a few times. This sequence joins TRBV7-2 and TRBJ2-1, with 7 bases aligning to TRBD2. The CDR3 consists of 16 residues. Germline CDR1 SGHTA, CDR2 FQGNSA. V shed 5 bases, J shed 4 bases, and the junction held 11 bases outside the gene matches. The CDR3 loop is CASSPATSRAYNEQFF. The CDR3 DNA follows: TGTGCCAGCAGCCCCGCGACTAGCCGCGCTTACAATGAGCAGTTCTTC.

This chain joins TRBV5-1 and TRBJ2-7; D unclear. This CDR3 region has 12 residues. Germline CDR1 and CDR2: SGHRS and YFSETQ. V dropped 2 bases and J dropped 5 bases, with 8 bases sitting between them. CDR3 protein: CASSLKANEQYF. DNA of the CDR3: TGCGCCAGCAGCTTAAAGGCGAACGAGCAGTACTTC.

This clonotype appeared once. The chain recombines TRBV6-5 with TRBJ2-1; the match to TRBD2 covers 9 bases. V shed 2 bases, J shed 8 bases, and the junction held 10 bases outside the gene matches. The CDR3 loop spans 16 amino acids. The germline V gene has CDR1 MNHEY and CDR2 SVGAGI. This chain's CDR3 is CASSYVGGRAGDEQFF. The DNA of the CDR3 is TGTGCCAGCAGTTACGTAGGCGGGAGGGCCGGGGATGAGCAGTTCTTC.

This clonotype was found many times. The gene calls are TRBV19 and TRBJ2-1; no clear D gene. Germline V gene data show CDR1 as LNHDA and CDR2 as SQIVND (reference sequence). The CDR3 has 14 amino acids. V lost 4 bases and J 7 bases, leaving 14 bases between the germline ends. The CDR3 DNA sequence: TGTGCCAGTAGTACTTCCTTTTTGTTAAATGAGCAGTTCTTC. This translates into CASSTSFLLNEQFF.

This clonotype has just a few counts. V gene TRBV20-1 combines with J gene TRBJ1-5; TRBD1 matches 11 bases. CDR3 length: 16 residues. Trimming took 6 bases from V and 3 from J; bases not matched to a gene: 10. From germline, CDR1 is DFQATT and CDR2 SNEGSKA (reference sequence). In DNA, the CDR3 is TGCAGTGCCCCCGTTGGGACAGGGGGAATCAATCAGCCCCAGCATTTT. Protein product: CSAPVGTGGINQPQHF.

This clonotype was recorded a few times. This chain uses TRBV28 with TRBJ2-7; 7 bases fit TRBD1. This CDR3 spans 15 amino acids. With 5 bases clipped from V and 1 base from J, the junction kept 8 bases outside the gene matches. Germline CDR1 MDHEN, CDR2 SYDVKM. The CDR3 loop is CASSAQDRVSYEQYF. The CDR3 DNA reads TGTGCCAGCAGTGCCCAAGACAGGGTATCCTACGAGCAGTACTTC. Supplemented by reference TRBV28 and TRBJ2-7, the full variable domain reads DVKVTQSSRYLVKRTGEKVFLECVQDMDHENMFWYRQDPGLGLRLIYFSYDVKMKEKGDIPEGYSVSREKKERFSLILESASTNQTSMYLCASSAQDRVSYEQYFGPGTRLTVT.

The rearrangement links TRBV7-2 to TRBJ1-3, with no clear D. CDR3 length equals 14 residues. Trimming took 2 bases from V and 6 from J, leaving 11 bases between them. Germline CDR1 and CDR2: SGHTA and FQGNSA. CDR3 sequence: CASSLRASENTIYF. The CDR3 DNA sequence: TGTGCCAGCAGCTTAAGGGCCTCAGAAAACACCATATATTTT.

The chain couples TRBV6-2 or TRBV6-3 to TRBJ2-4; 7 nucleotides match TRBD2. Germline V gene lookup returns CDR1 MNHEY and CDR2 SVGEGT. The CDR3 has 16 residues. V shed 2 bases, J shed 3 bases, and the junction held 7 bases outside the gene matches. DNA of the CDR3: TGTGCCAGCAGTTACCGGGCTAGCGGAAACAAAAACATTCAGTACTTC. As protein: CASSYRASGNKNIQYF.

The chain couples TRBV6-2 or TRBV6-3 to TRBJ2-7; D unclear. V was shortened by 4 bases and J by 3 bases, with 13 bases between the two germline ends. The CDR3 spans 14 residues. Germline V gene data show CDR1 as MNHEY and CDR2 as SVGEGT. Here the CDR3 DNA reads TGTGCCAGCAGTTTCAGACTCCCCTACTACGAGCAGTACGTC. Translating it yields CASSFRLPYYEQYV.

This clonotype showed up just a few times. This chain uses TRBV18 with TRBJ2-4; unclear D gene. The CDR3 runs to 18 residues. V was shortened by 5 bases and J by 1 base, with 21 bases between the two germline ends. Germline lookup yields CDR1 KGHSH and CDR2 LQKENI. In DNA, the CDR3 is TGTGCCAGCTCAACGAATCCTTTAGAGAGGACGGCCAAAAACATTCAGTACTTC. Translated: CASSTNPLERTAKNIQYF.